This T cell receptor beta chain was identified during a study of shared clonotypes between healthy human individuals. Study-level points and caveats: It was observed that roughly 5.1% of naive CD4 clonotypes were shared across several donors.

V lost 5 bases and J lost 2, with 13 bases in between. In germline, CDR1 is MNHNY, CDR2 SVGAGI (reference sequence). This CDR3 comprises 14 residues. Turning to this clone: The antigen remains undetermined.

Replicate sorted-subset PCRs were loaded with around 220 ng DNA, 30,000 to 35,000 T cell genomes. This table comes from immunoSEQ multiplex PCR, and its TCRdb copy is limited to in-frame clones, with some not included. The repertoire holds roughly 2 million clones, with 85% to 95% as singletons. The rearrangement uses TRBV6-6 and TRBJ2-7; tentative D call: TRBD2 (6 bases). The sequence was collected from a man aged 18 to 29 in good health. Sequencing was done on a sample of naive CD4+ T cells sorted from blood. Subset here: CD45RA+ positively selected. CDR3 region: CASSTSTKTYEQYF. Here the CDR3 DNA reads TGTGCCAGCAGTACTAGCACCAAAACCTACGAGCAGTACTTC.